This T cell receptor beta chain stems from a study of human T cells and chemical hapten exposure. Looking at the study overall: Readings were taken at 6 days from patch tests that had applied 0.01% DPC to the upper back.

Germline assignment: CDR1 LNHDA and CDR2 SQIVND (reference sequence). The CDR3 has 11 amino acids. Unique molecular identifiers were attached to individual cDNA molecules during library preparation. MiXCR was run by TCRdb on the RACE reads, yielding one entry per CDR3 protein. The sample shows 20,000 to 30,000 distinct CDR3 sequences, 8.5% to 9.5% of them seen only once. Specified time point: patch test 2, 6 weeks after DPC sensitization. The treatment was: therapeutic diphenylcyclopropenone sensitization with weekly scalp DPC. Concerning this clonotype itself: Compared with germline, one end of the junction differs, possibly owing to a read error.

The chain employs TRBV19 and TRBJ2-1; D might be TRBD2 (5 bases). The sample in question was whole blood, obtained in connection with sensitization to the hapten diphenylcyclopropenone (DPC). The sequence came from a man aged 25 to 40 with alopecia areata. Some clones in this sample may be carry-over from other donors' samples. For the CDR3, the DNA is TGTGCCAGTAGTATCCGGGGTGAGGAGTTCTTC. It yields the protein CASSIRGEEFF. The whole variable domain, filled in from reference TRBV19 and TRBJ2-1, reads DGGITQSPKYLFRKEGQNVTLSCEQNLNHDAMYWYRQDPGQGLRLIYYSQIVNDFQKGDIAEGYSVSREKKESFPLTVTSAQKNPTAFYLCASSIRGEEFFGPGTRLTVL.